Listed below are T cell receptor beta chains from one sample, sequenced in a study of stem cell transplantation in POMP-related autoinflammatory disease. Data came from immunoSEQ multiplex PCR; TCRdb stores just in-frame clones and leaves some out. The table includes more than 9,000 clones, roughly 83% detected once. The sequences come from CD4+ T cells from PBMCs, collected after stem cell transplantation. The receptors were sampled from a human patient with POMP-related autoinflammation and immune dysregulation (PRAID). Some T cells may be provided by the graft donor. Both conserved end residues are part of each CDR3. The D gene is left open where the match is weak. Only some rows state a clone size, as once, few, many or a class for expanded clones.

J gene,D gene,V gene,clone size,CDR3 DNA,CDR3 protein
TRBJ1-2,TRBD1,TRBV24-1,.,TGTGCCACCAGTAACCCCGGACAGGGTAACTATGGCTACACCTTC,CATSNPGQGNYGYTF
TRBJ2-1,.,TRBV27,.,TGTGCCAGCAGTATCGGGAGTACCTACAATGAGCAGTTCTTC,CASSIGSTYNEQFF
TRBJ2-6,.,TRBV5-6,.,TGTGCCAGCAGCTTGGGGGGCAATGGGGCCAACGTCCTGACTTTC,CASSLGGNGANVLTF
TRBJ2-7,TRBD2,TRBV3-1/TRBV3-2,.,TGTGCCAGCAGCCTACTGGGACTAGCGGGAGTTCCACTACGCTCCTACGAGCAGTACTTC,CASSLLGLAGVPLRSYEQYF
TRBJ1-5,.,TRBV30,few,TGTGCCTGGACGGAACAGGACGGTCAGCCCCAGCATTTT,CAWTEQDGQPQHF
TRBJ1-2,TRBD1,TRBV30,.,TGTGCCTGGAGTTATCAGGGGGCCGTCGGCTACACCTTC,CAWSYQGAVGYTF
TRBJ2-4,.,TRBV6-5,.,TGTGCCAGCAGTCAGGACAGATTAGCCAAAAACATTCAGTACTTC,CASSQDRLAKNIQYF
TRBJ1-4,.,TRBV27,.,TGTGCCAGCAGTTTTGGGGACACCGGGAAACTGTTTTTT,CASSFGDTGKLFF
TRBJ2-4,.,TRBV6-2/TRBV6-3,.,TGTGCCAGCAGTTACGGACAGTTGCAGTACTTC,CASSYGQLQYF
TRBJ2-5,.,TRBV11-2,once,TGTGCCAGCAGCTTAGTTCCGCAAGAGACCCAGTACTTC,CASSLVPQETQYF
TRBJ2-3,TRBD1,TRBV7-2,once,TGTGCCAGCAGCGGGACAGGGGGCGCATCAGATACGCAGTATTTT,CASSGTGGASDTQYF
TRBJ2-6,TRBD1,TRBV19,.,TGTGCCAGTATACAGGGGGCGCGAGGGGCCAACGTCCTGACTTTC,CASIQGARGANVLTF
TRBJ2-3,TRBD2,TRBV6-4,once,TGTGCCAGCAGAGGGGAGGGTTCGGGTGGAGCGCAGTATTTT,CASRGEGSGGAQYF
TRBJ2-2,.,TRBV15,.,TGTGCCACCAGCAGAGTAGTTATCGGGGAGCTGTTTTTT,CATSRVVIGELFF
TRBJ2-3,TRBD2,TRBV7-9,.,TGTGCCAGCAGCTTAGGGACTAGCGATACCACAGATACGCAGTATTTT,CASSLGTSDTTDTQYF
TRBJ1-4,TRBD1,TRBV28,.,TGTGCCAGCAGTCCGCACGACAGGGGGCAGGATGAAAAACTGTTTTTT,CASSPHDRGQDEKLFF
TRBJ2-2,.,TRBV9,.,TGTGCCAGCAGCGTATTGGGCCTGAGCACCGGGGAGCTGTTTTTT,CASSVLGLSTGELFF
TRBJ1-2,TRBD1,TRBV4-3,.,TGCGCCAGCAGCCAGACAGGGTTCGGCTACACCTTC,CASSQTGFGYTF
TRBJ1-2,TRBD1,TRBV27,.,TGTGCCAGCAGGCACAGGGGTACGGACTATGGCTACACCTTC,CASRHRGTDYGYTF
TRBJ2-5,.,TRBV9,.,TGTGCCAGCAGCGTAGGGGCTGAAGAGACCCAGTACTTC,CASSVGAEETQYF
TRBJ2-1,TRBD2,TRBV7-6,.,TGTGCCAGCAGCTTAACCCCGACTAGCGGAGCTTACAATGAGCAGTTCTTC,CASSLTPTSGAYNEQFF
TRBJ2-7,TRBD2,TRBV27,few,TGTGCCAGCAGCATACCCTCAAAGAGGACTAGCGGGGGTTACGAGCAGTACTTC,CASSIPSKRTSGGYEQYF
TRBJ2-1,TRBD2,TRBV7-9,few,TGTGCCAGCAGCTCCGGAGGGACTAGGGATGAGCAGTTCTTC,CASSSGGTRDEQFF
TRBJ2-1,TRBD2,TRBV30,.,TGTGCCTGGGGGGGGGTCGGTAGCGGGACGTACTACAATGAGCAGTTCTTC,CAWGGVGSGTYYNEQFF
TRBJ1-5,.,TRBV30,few,TGTGCCTGGAGTGGCGCCCACCAGCCCCAGCATTTT,CAWSGAHQPQHF
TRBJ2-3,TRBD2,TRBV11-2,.,TGTGCCAGCAGCTCCCTCGGACTAGCGGCGAAAGATACGCAGTATTTT,CASSSLGLAAKDTQYF
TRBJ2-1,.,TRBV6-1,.,TGTGCCAGCAGTGAATATCTGGGGTCGTGGGATTGGTCCTACAATGAGCAGTTCTTC,CASSEYLGSWDWSYNEQFF
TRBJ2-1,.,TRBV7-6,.,TGTGCCAGCAGCTTACGCGGGATTACCTACAATGAGCAGTTCTTC,CASSLRGITYNEQFF
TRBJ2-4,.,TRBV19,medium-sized,TGTGCCAGTTGGGGTGGGGTCGGAAACATTCAGTACTTC,CASWGGVGNIQYF
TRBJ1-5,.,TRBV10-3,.,TGTGCCACGGCCTCGACGGACAATCAGCCCCAGCATTTT,CATASTDNQPQHF
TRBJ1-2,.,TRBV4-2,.,TGTGCCAGCAGCCAAGAAGATAAGGGGCAAAGCGGCTACACCTTC,CASSQEDKGQSGYTF
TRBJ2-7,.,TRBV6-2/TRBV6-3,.,TGTGCCAGCAACCCGGCGGCCCCGGGAGACGAGCAGTACTTC,CASNPAAPGDEQYF
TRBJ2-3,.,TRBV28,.,TGTGCCAGCAGTTTCAGGCGCTCAGATACGCAGTATTTT,CASSFRRSDTQYF
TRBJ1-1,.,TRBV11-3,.,TGTGCCAGCAGCTTAGGGGGCAGGGTCACTGAAGCTTTCTTT,CASSLGGRVTEAFF
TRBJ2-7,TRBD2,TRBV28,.,TGTGCCAGCAGTTTACGCCGGAGCGGGAGGGCCTGGGGCGAGCAGTACTTC,CASSLRRSGRAWGEQYF
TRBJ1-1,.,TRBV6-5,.,TGTGCCAGCAGTATCGGGGCCACTGAAGCTTTCTTT,CASSIGATEAFF
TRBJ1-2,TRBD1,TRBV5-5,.,TGTGCCAGCAGCCCCCCGGGACAGGGCTTTCAATATGGCTACACCTTC,CASSPPGQGFQYGYTF
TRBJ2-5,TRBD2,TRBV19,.,TGTGCCAGTAGACTAGCGGGAGGACCTCAAGAGACCCAGTACTTC,CASRLAGGPQETQYF
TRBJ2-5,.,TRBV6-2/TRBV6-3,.,TGTGCCAGCAGTTACTTTGAGACAGGTGGAAGGACCCAGTACTTC,CASSYFETGGRTQYF
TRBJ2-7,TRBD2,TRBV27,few,TGTGCCAGCAGTTTGGGCGGGGGGCGATCTTCCTACGAGCAGTACTTC,CASSLGGGRSSYEQYF
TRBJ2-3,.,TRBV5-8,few,TGTGCCAGCAGCTTCGGCCAGGGCCTCGCAGATACGCAGTATTTT,CASSFGQGLADTQYF
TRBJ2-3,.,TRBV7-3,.,TGTGCCAGCAGCTTAAACGTAGGCTTGGATACGCAGTATTTT,CASSLNVGLDTQYF
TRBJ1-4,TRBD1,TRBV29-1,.,TGCAGCGTCGTCGACAGGGGGGGCGAAAAACTGTTTTTT,CSVVDRGGEKLFF
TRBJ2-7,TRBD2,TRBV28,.,TGTGCCAGCAGTGAGGGACTAGCTCCCTACGAGCAGTACTTC,CASSEGLAPYEQYF
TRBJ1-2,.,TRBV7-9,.,TGTGCCAGCAGCTGGGACGGAAACAACTATGGCTACACCTTC,CASSWDGNNYGYTF
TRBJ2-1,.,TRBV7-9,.,TGTGCCAGCAGCTTAAACCTCGGGGACGCAGTACCCAATGAGCAGTTCTTC,CASSLNLGDAVPNEQFF
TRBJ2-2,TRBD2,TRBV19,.,TGTGCCAGTAGAGGGGCGGGAGTACGCACCGGGGAGCTGTTTTTT,CASRGAGVRTGELFF
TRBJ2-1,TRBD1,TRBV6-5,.,TGTGCCAGCAGTTCCGCCGGGACAGGGAACAATGAGCAGTTCTTC,CASSSAGTGNNEQFF
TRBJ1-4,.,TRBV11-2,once,TGTGCCAGCAGGGATGTAGGGTCAGCAACTAATGAAAAACTGTTTTTT,CASRDVGSATNEKLFF
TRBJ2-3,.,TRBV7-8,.,TGTGCCAGCAGCTTAGGTTCTCTACACTCACGATACACCACAGATACGCAGTATTTT,CASSLGSLHSRYTTDTQYF
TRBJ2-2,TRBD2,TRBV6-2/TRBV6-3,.,TGTGCCAGCAGTTATCGGGGACTAGCGGGGGAGCTGTTTTTT,CASSYRGLAGELFF
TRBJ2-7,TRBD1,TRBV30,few,TGTGCCTGGAGTCCTCAATGGACAGGGGGCAAGTACTTC,CAWSPQWTGGKYF
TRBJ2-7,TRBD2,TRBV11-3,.,TGTGCCAGCAGCCGGACTAGCGGGACTGACGAGCAGTACTTC,CASSRTSGTDEQYF
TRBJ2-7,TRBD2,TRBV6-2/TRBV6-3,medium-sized,TGTGCCAGCAGTTACCCCGCAACTAGCGGGAGAAACGAGCAGTACTTC,CASSYPATSGRNEQYF
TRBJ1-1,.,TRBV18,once,TGTGCCAGCTCACCACTGGCGAACACTGAAGCTTTCTTT,CASSPLANTEAFF
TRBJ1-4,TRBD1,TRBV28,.,TGTGCCAGCAGTTTAGGGACAGGGAATAAACTGTTTTTT,CASSLGTGNKLFF
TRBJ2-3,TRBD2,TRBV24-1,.,TGTGCCACCAGTGATCCGGGAGGGGTAGCGGGATTAGCCACAGATACGCAGTATTTT,CATSDPGGVAGLATDTQYF
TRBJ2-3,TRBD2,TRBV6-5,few,TGTGCCAGCAGCCTCTCAGGGAGGGGTACGCAGTATTTT,CASSLSGRGTQYF
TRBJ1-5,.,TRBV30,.,TGTGCCTGGAGTGTAGGGGGGTTTAGCAATCAGCCCCAGCATTTT,CAWSVGGFSNQPQHF